This T cell receptor (beta chain) emerged from a study of blood T cell repertoires in COVID-19. Study-wide context: Acute-phase and convalescent COVID-19 samples originated in the United States, Italy and Spain. In each case, the material was cDNA or gDNA derived from T cells, B-cell-depleted T cells, or PBMCs.

The V gene's germline CDR1 is SGHNT and CDR2 YENEEA. This CDR3 is built from 18 residues. With 2 bases clipped from V and 0 bases from J, the junction kept 11 bases outside the gene matches. Authors' analysis steps: Amplification of reference gene primers was used by the study to estimate nucleated cell counts. Repertoires were generated with immunoSEQ multiplex PCR, while TCRdb's copy carries only in-frame clones and drops some. V and J calls and clone size are as listed in that table; D and trimming were resolved from the DNA. Among 200,000 to 250,000 clones, about nine tenths were seen once, and the ten largest hold 2.5% to 3.5%.

Sequenced input: peripheral blood. This chain uses TRBV11-3 with TRBJ1-1; 8 bases map to TRBD1. The clonotype comes from a woman aged 55-69 years with acute or convalescent COVID-19. In DNA form, the CDR3 reads TGTGCCAGCAGCTTACGAGGACAGGGCTCCCACATGAACACTGAAGCTTTCTTT. Its translation is CASSLRGQGSHMNTEAFF.